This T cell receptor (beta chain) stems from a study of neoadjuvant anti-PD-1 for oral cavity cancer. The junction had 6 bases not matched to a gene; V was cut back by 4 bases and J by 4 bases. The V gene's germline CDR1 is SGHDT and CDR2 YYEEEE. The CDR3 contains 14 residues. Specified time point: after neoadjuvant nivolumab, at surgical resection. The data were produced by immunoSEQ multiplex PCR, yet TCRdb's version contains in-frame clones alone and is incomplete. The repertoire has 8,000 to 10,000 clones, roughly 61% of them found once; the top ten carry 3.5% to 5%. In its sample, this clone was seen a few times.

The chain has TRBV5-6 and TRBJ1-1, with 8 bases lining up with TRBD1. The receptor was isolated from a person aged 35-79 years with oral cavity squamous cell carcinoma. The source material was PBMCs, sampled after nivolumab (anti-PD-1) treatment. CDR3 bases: TGTGCCAGCAGCCTTCGACAGGGGAGCACTGAAGCTTTCTTT. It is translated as CASSLRQGSTEAFF.